This TCR beta chain stems from a study of blood T cell repertoires in COVID-19. Study-level background: Sites across the United States, Italy and Spain contributed samples from acute and convalescent COVID-19. Nucleic acid was either cDNA or gDNA, and it came from T cells, B-cell-depleted T cells, or PBMCs.

Assay used: immunoSEQ multiplex PCR; TCRdb lists only in-frame clones, some missing. The sample comprises 150,000 to 200,000 clones, approximately 95% of which are singletons, and 3.5% to 5% rests with the top ten. J gave up 4 bases and V 5 bases, and 13 bases lay outside the gene matches. Germline CDR1 MDHEN, CDR2 SYDVKM. This CDR3 has 17 residues. This receptor was identified in a woman aged 45-59 years with acute or convalescent COVID-19. Sequencing was done on a sample of peripheral blood. The J gene is TRBJ2-5, the V gene TRBV28; 10 nucleotides match TRBD1. The CDR3 protein is CASSPPGQGIMRETQYF. In DNA form, the CDR3 reads TGTGCCAGCAGTCCTCCGGGACAGGGGATTATGAGAGAGACCCAGTACTTC.